The clone carrying this T cell receptor (beta chain) was seen only a few times. This CDR3 is 12 amino acids long. Germline CDR1 and CDR2: MDHEN and SYDVKM. The germline V and J ends were trimmed by 3 bases and 9 bases, with 9 bases remaining between them. This record belongs to a study of T cell repertoires in cytomegalovirus infection. Each CDR3 protein gets one entry after TCRdb re-called the reads with MiXCR. The profile shows 250,000 to 300,000 distinct CDR3 sequences, roughly 13% of them singletons. The sequenced material came from PBMCs. The sequence derives from a human donor in good health (CMV status not recorded). Some clones in this sample may be carry-over from other donors' samples. The chain has TRBV28 and TRBJ1-5; no clear D. For the CDR3, the DNA is TGTGCCAGCAGTTTGGAGGAGCGGCCCCAGCATTTT. Protein product: CASSLEERPQHF.